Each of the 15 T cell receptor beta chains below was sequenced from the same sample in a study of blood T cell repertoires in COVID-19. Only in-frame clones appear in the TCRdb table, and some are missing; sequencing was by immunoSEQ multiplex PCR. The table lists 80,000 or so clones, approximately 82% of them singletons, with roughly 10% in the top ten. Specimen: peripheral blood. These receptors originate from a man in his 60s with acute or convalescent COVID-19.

CDR3 loop: CASSSTYRATTGTIYF. The DNA for the CDR3 is TGTGCCAGCAGTTCCACCTACAGGGCGACTACGGGCACCATATATTTT. This chain uses TRBV6-5 with TRBJ1-3; maybe TRBD1 (6 bases). This CDR3 region has 16 residues. The germline CDR1 and CDR2 sequences are MNHEY and SVGAGI. Trimming took 4 bases from V and 9 from J, leaving 22 bases between them.

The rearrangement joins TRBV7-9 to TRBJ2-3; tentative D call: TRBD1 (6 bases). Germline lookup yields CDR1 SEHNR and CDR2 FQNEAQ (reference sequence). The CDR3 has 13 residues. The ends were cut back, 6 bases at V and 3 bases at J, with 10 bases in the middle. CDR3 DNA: TGTGCCAGCAGTTCCAGGGGAACAGATACGCAGTATTTT. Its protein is CASSSRGTDTQYF.

The CDR3 DNA reads as TGCAGTGCTAGCATTGGGAGGGTTACCTTC. Amino acid sequence: CSASIGRVTF. The chain links TRBV20-1 to TRBJ1-2; no firm D call. The CDR3 sequence is 10 residues long. From germline, CDR1 is DFQATT and CDR2 SNEGSKA (reference sequence). Trimming pared 3 bases from V and 14 bases from J, leaving 13 bases between.

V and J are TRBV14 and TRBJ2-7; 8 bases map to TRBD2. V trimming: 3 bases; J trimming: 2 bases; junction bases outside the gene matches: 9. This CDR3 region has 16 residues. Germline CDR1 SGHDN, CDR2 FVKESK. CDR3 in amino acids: CASSHYGLAGPYEQYF. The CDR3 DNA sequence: TGTGCCAGCAGCCACTACGGGCTAGCGGGTCCCTACGAGCAGTACTTC.

The CDR3: CASSPGQGGNEKLFF. CDR3 in DNA: TGTGCCAGCAGTCCGGGACAGGGAGGTAATGAAAAACTGTTTTTT. The gene calls are TRBV28 and TRBJ1-4, with 9 bases aligning to TRBD1. CDR1 MDHEN and CDR2 SYDVKM come from the germline V gene. The CDR3 extends over 15 amino acids. V shed 5 bases and J 4 bases; nucleotides not matched to a gene: 5. Supplemented by reference TRBV28 and TRBJ1-4, the full variable domain reads DVKVTQSSRYLVKRTGEKVFLECVQDMDHENMFWYRQDPGLGLRLIYFSYDVKMKEKGDIPEGYSVSREKKERFSLILESASTNQTSMYLCASSPGQGGNEKLFFGSGTQLSVL.

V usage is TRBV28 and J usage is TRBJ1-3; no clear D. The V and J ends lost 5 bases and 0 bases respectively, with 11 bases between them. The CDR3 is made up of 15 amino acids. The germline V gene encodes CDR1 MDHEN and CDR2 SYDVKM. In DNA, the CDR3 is TGTGCCAGCAGTGCCGGGGTGCTCTCTGGAAACACCATATATTTT. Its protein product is CASSAGVLSGNTIYF.

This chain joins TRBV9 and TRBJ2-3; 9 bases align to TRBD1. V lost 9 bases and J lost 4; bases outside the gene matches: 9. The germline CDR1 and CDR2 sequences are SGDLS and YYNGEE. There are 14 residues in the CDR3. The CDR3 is CATKERTGADTQYF. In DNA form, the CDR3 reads TGTGCCACCAAAGAAAGGACAGGGGCAGATACGCAGTATTTT.

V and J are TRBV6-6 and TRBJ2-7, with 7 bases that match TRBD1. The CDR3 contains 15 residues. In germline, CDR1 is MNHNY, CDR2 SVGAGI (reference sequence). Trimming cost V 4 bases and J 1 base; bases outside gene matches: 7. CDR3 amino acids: CASSSPRQGSYEQYF. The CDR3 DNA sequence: TGTGCCAGCAGTTCTCCCCGACAGGGATCCTACGAGCAGTACTTC.

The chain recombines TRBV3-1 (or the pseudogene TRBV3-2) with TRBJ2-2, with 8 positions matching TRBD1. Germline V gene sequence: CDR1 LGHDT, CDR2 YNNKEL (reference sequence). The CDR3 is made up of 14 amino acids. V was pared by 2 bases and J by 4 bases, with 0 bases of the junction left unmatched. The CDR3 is CASSQTGGTGELFF. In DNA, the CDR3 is TGTGCCAGCAGCCAAACAGGGGGCACCGGGGAGCTGTTTTTT.

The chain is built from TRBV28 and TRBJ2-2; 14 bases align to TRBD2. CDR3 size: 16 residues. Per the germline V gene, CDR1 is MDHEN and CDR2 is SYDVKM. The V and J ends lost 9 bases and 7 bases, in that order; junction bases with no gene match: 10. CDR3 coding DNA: TGTGCCAGTTGCATCGGACTAGCGGGAGGTATCGGGGAGCTGTTTTTT. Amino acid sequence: CASCIGLAGGIGELFF.

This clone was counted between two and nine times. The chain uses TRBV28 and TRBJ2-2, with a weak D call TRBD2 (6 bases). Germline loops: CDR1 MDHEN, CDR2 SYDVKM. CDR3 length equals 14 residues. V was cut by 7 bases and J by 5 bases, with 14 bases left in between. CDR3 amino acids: CASILVRGTGELFF. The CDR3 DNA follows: TGTGCCAGCATACTCGTTCGGGGGACCGGGGAGCTGTTTTTT.

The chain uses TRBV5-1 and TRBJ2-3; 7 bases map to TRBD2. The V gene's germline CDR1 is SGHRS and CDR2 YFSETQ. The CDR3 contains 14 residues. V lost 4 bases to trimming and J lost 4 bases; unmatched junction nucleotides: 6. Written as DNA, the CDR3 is TGCGCCAGCAGCCCCGGGACTATCGCAGATACGCAGTATTTT. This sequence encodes CASSPGTIADTQYF.

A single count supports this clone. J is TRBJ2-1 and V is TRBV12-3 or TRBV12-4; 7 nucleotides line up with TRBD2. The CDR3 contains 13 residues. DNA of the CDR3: TGTGCAAGTCGGCGGGAGATGGGGAATGAGCAGTTCTTC. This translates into CASRREMGNEQFF.

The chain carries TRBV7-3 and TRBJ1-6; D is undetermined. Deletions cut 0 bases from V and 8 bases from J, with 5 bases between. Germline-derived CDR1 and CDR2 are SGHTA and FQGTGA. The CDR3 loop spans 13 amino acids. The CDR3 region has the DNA TGTGCCAGCAGCTTAACGAGGGATTCACCCCTCCACTTT. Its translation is CASSLTRDSPLHF.

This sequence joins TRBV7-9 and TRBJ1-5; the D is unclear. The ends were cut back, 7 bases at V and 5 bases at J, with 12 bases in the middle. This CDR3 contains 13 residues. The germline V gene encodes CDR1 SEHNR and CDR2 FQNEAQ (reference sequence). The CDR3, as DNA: TGTGCCAGCACCATAAGTACTGATCAGCCCCAGCATTTT. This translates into CASTISTDQPQHF.